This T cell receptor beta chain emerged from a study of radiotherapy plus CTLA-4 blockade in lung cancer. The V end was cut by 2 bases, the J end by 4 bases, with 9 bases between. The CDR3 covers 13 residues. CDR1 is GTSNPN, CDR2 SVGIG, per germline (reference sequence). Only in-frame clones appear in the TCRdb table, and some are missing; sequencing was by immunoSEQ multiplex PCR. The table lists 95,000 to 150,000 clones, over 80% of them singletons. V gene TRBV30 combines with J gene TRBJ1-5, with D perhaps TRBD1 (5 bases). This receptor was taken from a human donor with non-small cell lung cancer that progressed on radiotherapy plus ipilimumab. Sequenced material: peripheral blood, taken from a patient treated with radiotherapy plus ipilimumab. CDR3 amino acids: CAWSQGGNQPQHF. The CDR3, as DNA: TGTGCCTGGAGTCAGGGAGGAAATCAGCCCCAGCATTTT. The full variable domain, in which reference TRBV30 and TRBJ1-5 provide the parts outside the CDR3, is SQTIHQWPATLVQPVGSPLSLECTVEGTSNPNLYWYRQAAGRGLQLLFYSVGIGQISSEVPQNLSASRPQDRQFILSSKKLLLSDSGFYLCAWSQGGNQPQHFGDGTRLSIL.